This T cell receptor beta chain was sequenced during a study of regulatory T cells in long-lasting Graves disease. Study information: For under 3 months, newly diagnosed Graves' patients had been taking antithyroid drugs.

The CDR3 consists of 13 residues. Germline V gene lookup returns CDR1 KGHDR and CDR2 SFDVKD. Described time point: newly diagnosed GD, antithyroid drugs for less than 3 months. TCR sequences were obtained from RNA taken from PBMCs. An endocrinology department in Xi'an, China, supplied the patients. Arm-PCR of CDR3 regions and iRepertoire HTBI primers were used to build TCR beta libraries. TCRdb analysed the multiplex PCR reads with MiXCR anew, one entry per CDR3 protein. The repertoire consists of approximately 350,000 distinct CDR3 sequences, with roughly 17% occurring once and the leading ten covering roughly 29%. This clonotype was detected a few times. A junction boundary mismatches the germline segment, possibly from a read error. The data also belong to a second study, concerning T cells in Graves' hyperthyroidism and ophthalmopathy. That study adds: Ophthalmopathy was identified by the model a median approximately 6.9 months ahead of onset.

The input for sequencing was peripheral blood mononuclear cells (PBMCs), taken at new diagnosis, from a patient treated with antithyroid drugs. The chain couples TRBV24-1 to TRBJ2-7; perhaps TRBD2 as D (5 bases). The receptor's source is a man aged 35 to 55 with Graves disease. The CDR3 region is CATSDLRGDERYF. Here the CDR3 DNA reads TGTGCCACCAGTGATTTGCGGGGAGACGAGCGGTACTTC.